This passage covers 28 T cell receptor beta chains from one sample sequenced in a study of blood T cell repertoires in COVID-19. Produced via immunoSEQ multiplex PCR; TCRdb's table is partial and in-frame only. The table has under 200,000 clones, around 84% seen once. What was sequenced was peripheral blood. These receptors all stem from a woman between 65 and 79 years old with COVID-19, enrolled during active disease.

This clone was detected a few times. The J gene is TRBJ2-7, the V gene TRBV30; 7 bases are a match to TRBD1. Germline lookup yields CDR1 GTSNPN and CDR2 SVGIG (reference sequence). The J segment lost 2 bases and the V segment lost 4 bases, leaving 8 bases of the junction unmatched. The CDR3 is 14 residues long. As DNA, the CDR3 is TGTGCCTGGAATCGGGGACAGAGAGCCTACGAGCAGTACTTC. The encoded protein is CAWNRGQRAYEQYF.

V is TRBV6-5 and J is TRBJ2-3; 9 bases align to TRBD1. V was clipped by 4 bases and J by 4 bases; unmatched bases: 3. The CDR3 has 14 residues. Per germline, CDR1 MNHEY and CDR2 SVGAGI. In DNA, the CDR3 is TGTGCCAGCAGTTTACAGGGGGCCTCAGATACGCAGTATTTT. Protein: CASSLQGASDTQYF.

The chain carries TRBV3-1 (or the pseudogene TRBV3-2) and TRBJ1-2; no reliable D call. The germline gives CDR1 LGHDT, CDR2 YNNKEL (reference sequence). The V and J ends lost 5 bases and 8 bases respectively, with 12 bases between them. This CDR3 comprises 12 residues. The CDR3 DNA reads as TGTGCCAGCAGCTACTCGGGTCGCGGCTACACCTTC. This codes for CASSYSGRGYTF.

The V call is TRBV7-2, the J call TRBJ1-3; tentative D call: TRBD1 (6 bases). Per the germline V gene, CDR1 is SGHTA and CDR2 is FQGNSA. Trimming took off 4 bases at V and 4 bases at J, with 11 bases between the two ends. The CDR3 extends over 14 amino acids. The CDR3 bases are TGTGCCAGCAGCTCACAGGGTACGGGAAACACCATATATTTT. It codes for CASSSQGTGNTIYF.

The chain recombines TRBV3-1 (or the pseudogene TRBV3-2) with TRBJ2-1, with TRBD2 identical over 11 bases. V lost 8 bases, J lost 0 bases, and 6 bases stayed unmatched. This CDR3 has 16 residues. The germline gives CDR1 LGHDT, CDR2 YNNKEL (reference sequence). The CDR3 reads CASVAGGPNSYNEQFF. The CDR3 DNA reads TGTGCCAGCGTAGCGGGAGGGCCCAACTCCTACAATGAGCAGTTCTTC.

The chain recombines TRBV18 with TRBJ2-4, with 12 bases that match TRBD2. The junction had 14 bases not matched to a gene; V was cut back by 6 bases and J by 8 bases. This CDR3 is 17 amino acids long. The V gene's germline CDR1 is KGHSH and CDR2 LQKENI. CDR3 sequence reads: CASSPLAGGPGGDIQYF. CDR3 nucleotides: TGTGCCAGCTCTCCCCTAGCGGGAGGGCCGGGGGGTGACATTCAGTACTTC.

This rearrangement joins TRBV9 to TRBJ2-3; TRBD1 is a possible D gene (5 bases). From germline, CDR1 is SGDLS and CDR2 YYNGEE. The CDR3 contains 14 residues. The V and J ends lost 4 bases and 5 bases respectively, with 14 bases between them. CDR3 loop: CASSSWQGIDTQYF. The CDR3 DNA is TGTGCCAGCAGCTCATGGCAGGGCATAGATACGCAGTATTTT. The full variable domain, completed using reference TRBV9 and TRBJ2-3, is DSGVTQTPKHLITATGQRVTLRCSPRSGDLSVYWYQQSLDQGLQFLIQYYNGEERAKGNILERFSAQQFPDLHSELNLSSLELGDSALYFCASSSWQGIDTQYFGPGTRLTVL.

The J gene is TRBJ1-1, the V gene TRBV30; TRBD1 is a possible D gene (5 bases). Germline V CDR1 and CDR2: GTSNPN, SVGIG (reference sequence). With 0 bases removed from V and 6 bases from J, the gap between germline ends came to 11 bases. CDR3 size: 13 residues. Here the CDR3 DNA reads TGTGCCTGGAGTGTGATGGGGGGGGCTGAAGCTTTCTTT. It yields the protein CAWSVMGGAEAFF.

The chain is built from TRBV6-5 and TRBJ2-5; tentatively, D is TRBD1 (6 bases). CDR3 size: 13 residues. Germline V lookup: CDR1 MNHEY, CDR2 SVGAGI. Between the trimmed V and J ends, which lost 6 bases and 1 base, there was a span of 9 bases. In DNA form, the CDR3 reads TGTGCCAGCAGGAGGGGGACCCAAGAGACCCAGTACTTC. This codes for CASRRGTQETQYF.

The V call is TRBV11-2, the J call TRBJ1-1, with 7 nucleotides matching TRBD1. The V gene end was trimmed by 5 bases and the J gene end by 6 bases; junction bases not matched to a gene: 12. Per germline, CDR1 SGHAT and CDR2 FQNNGV. The CDR3 runs 15 residues. Here the CDR3 DNA reads TGTGCCAGCAGCCCAGGAGTAGGGGGCGTCCCTGAAGCTTTCTTT. Translating gives CASSPGVGGVPEAFF.

The chain uses TRBV5-1 and TRBJ2-5, with 10 nucleotides matching TRBD2. Germline CDR1 reads SGHRS; CDR2 reads YFSETQ. Unmatched junction bases numbered 5, after V lost 0 bases and J lost 3 bases. There are 16 residues in the CDR3. The CDR3 DNA reads TGCGCCAGCAGCTTGGGCAGCGGGGGGGCCAAAGAGACCCAGTACTTC. Translated, it gives CASSLGSGGAKETQYF.

The chain links TRBV3-1 (or the pseudogene TRBV3-2) to TRBJ2-3; a weak D match, TRBD2 (5 bases). The CDR3 totals 15 residues. The germline gives CDR1 LGHDT, CDR2 YNNKEL (reference sequence). Trimming took off 0 bases at V and 6 bases at J, with 13 bases between the two ends. CDR3: CASSQDALAGDTQYF. The CDR3 region has the DNA TGTGCCAGCAGCCAAGATGCCCTAGCTGGGGATACGCAGTATTTT.

The chain couples TRBV3-1 (or the pseudogene TRBV3-2) to TRBJ1-3; TRBD1 matches at 7 bases. CDR1 and CDR2 (germline): LGHDT, YNNKEL (reference sequence). With V trimmed by 4 bases and J by 3 bases, 6 bases remained unmatched. This CDR3 contains 15 residues. CDR3 in amino acids: CASSPPRTGGNTIYF. CDR3 coding DNA: TGTGCCAGCAGCCCACCCAGGACAGGTGGAAACACCATATATTTT.

This chain uses TRBV9 with TRBJ1-5; D perhaps matches TRBD1 (6 bases). The CDR3 is made up of 14 amino acids. V lost 4 bases to trimming and J lost 3 bases, with 11 bases between them. Germline-derived CDR1 and CDR2 are SGDLS and YYNGEE. CDR3 sequence: CASSPTGFNQPQHF. In DNA form, the CDR3 reads TGTGCCAGCAGCCCGACAGGCTTCAATCAGCCCCAGCATTTT.

There are a few counts of this clone. The V gene is TRBV24-1, the J gene TRBJ1-5; 10 bases map to TRBD1. Germline V gives CDR1 KGHDR, CDR2 SFDVKD. Germline trimming cut 4 bases from V and 4 bases from J; bases unmatched to any gene: 6. This CDR3 spans 16 amino acids. This chain's CDR3 is CATSEGTGVGNQPQHF. The CDR3 nucleotides read TGTGCCACCAGTGAAGGGACAGGGGTGGGAAATCAGCCCCAGCATTTT.

The CDR3 DNA sequence: TGTGCCAGCAAGACCCCCGGGACAGGATATGGCTACACCTTC. Its protein product is CASKTPGTGYGYTF. This sequence joins TRBV6-5 and TRBJ1-2; 8 bases line up with TRBD1. The germline V gene encodes CDR1 MNHEY and CDR2 SVGAGI. The CDR3 runs to 14 residues. J was trimmed by 5 bases and V by 7 bases; bases with no gene match: 9.

V usage is TRBV6-5 and J usage is TRBJ2-2; TRBD1 aligns across 7 bases. J was trimmed by 2 bases and V by 4 bases; bases with no gene match: 4. The germline V gene has CDR1 MNHEY and CDR2 SVGAGI. The CDR3 is made up of 15 amino acids. CDR3: CASSSGQRNTGELFF. The DNA of the CDR3 is TGTGCCAGCAGTTCGGGACAGAGAAACACCGGGGAGCTGTTTTTT.

The V and J genes are TRBV9 and TRBJ1-1, with D tentatively TRBD1 (5 bases). V was shortened by 5 bases and J by 1 base, with 12 bases between the two germline ends. CDR1 and CDR2 from the germline V gene are SGDLS and YYNGEE. This CDR3 contains 14 residues. The CDR3 region has the DNA TGTGCCAGCAGACCTGGGGGGGGGAACACTGAAGCTTTCTTT. Translating it yields CASRPGGGNTEAFF.

This clone was seen only a few times. This chain uses TRBV5-3 with TRBJ2-7; tentative D call: TRBD2 (6 bases). TRBV5-3 is noted as an ORF with a role that remains uncertain. Trimming shortened V by 6 bases and J by 5 bases, and 21 bases separated the two germline ends. The CDR3 has 15 amino acids. The CDR3 nucleotides are TGTGCCAGAACCCCAGGGAGGCACCCGTCCAACGAGCAGTACTTC. This gives the protein CARTPGRHPSNEQYF.

The chain has TRBV3-1 (or the pseudogene TRBV3-2) and TRBJ2-5, with D perhaps TRBD1 (6 bases). Trimming took off 5 bases at V and 1 base at J, with 20 bases between the two ends. Looked up from germline, CDR1 is LGHDT and CDR2 is YNNKEL (reference sequence). The CDR3 length is 17 residues. The CDR3 protein is CASSERVLGARQETQYF. In nucleotides, the CDR3 is TGTGCCAGCAGCGAACGGGTGCTGGGGGCGCGCCAAGAGACCCAGTACTTC.

This chain connects TRBV7-9 to TRBJ2-3, with 9 bases matching TRBD1. Germline V gives CDR1 SEHNR, CDR2 FQNEAQ (reference sequence). V was clipped by 3 bases and J by 5 bases; unmatched bases: 6. There are 15 residues in the CDR3. CDR3 region: CASSFLTGGLDTQYF. The DNA for the CDR3 is TGTGCCAGCAGCTTTCTTACAGGGGGCCTAGATACGCAGTATTTT. Full variable domain (outside the CDR3, taken from reference TRBV7-9 and TRBJ2-3): DTGVSQNPRHKITKRGQNVTFRCDPISEHNRLYWYRQTLGQGPEFLTYFQNEAQLEKSRLLSDRFSAERPKGSFSTLEIQRTEQGDSAMYLCASSFLTGGLDTQYFGPGTRLTVL.

The rearrangement links TRBV9 to TRBJ2-1; 8 bases map to TRBD2. The CDR3 covers 15 residues. Germline CDR1 is SGDLS and CDR2 is YYNGEE. Trimming removed 0 bases from V and 2 bases from J; junction bases left unmatched: 1. The CDR3 coding sequence is TGTGCCAGCAGCGTAGGTAGCGGGGCCTACAATGAGCAGTTCTTC. Translating it yields CASSVGSGAYNEQFF. The whole variable domain, remainder taken from reference TRBV9 and TRBJ2-1, is DSGVTQTPKHLITATGQRVTLRCSPRSGDLSVYWYQQSLDQGLQFLIQYYNGEERAKGNILERFSAQQFPDLHSELNLSSLELGDSALYFCASSVGSGAYNEQFFGPGTRLTVL.

The chain employs TRBV24-1 and TRBJ1-1; 8 bases are shared with TRBD1. V dropped 3 bases and J dropped 1; count of bases not matched to a gene: 3. Germline values: CDR1 KGHDR, CDR2 SFDVKD. The CDR3 is 15 amino acids. CDR3 region: CATSDPTGGNTEAFF. The CDR3, as DNA: TGTGCCACCAGTGATCCTACAGGGGGGAACACTGAAGCTTTCTTT.

This clone appeared a few times. The chain uses TRBV18 and TRBJ2-7; D perhaps matches TRBD1 (6 bases). V lost 5 bases, J lost 2 bases, and 10 bases lay in between. Germline CDR1 KGHSH, CDR2 LQKENI. There are 13 residues in the CDR3. The CDR3 protein is CASSRDTAYEQYF. CDR3 nucleotides: TGTGCCAGCTCAAGGGACACGGCCTACGAGCAGTACTTC.

The chain combines TRBV10-2 with TRBJ1-6; D gene ambiguous. V shed 6 bases and J shed 0 bases, with 21 bases lying between them. Germline assignment: CDR1 WSHSY and CDR2 SAAADI. The CDR3 length is 19 residues. The CDR3 region is CASSSVLGSTSSYNSPLHF. The CDR3 region has the DNA TGCGCCAGCAGCTCGGTCTTGGGCTCCACGAGCTCCTATAATTCACCCCTCCACTTT.

This clone was observed once. The chain joins TRBV28 to TRBJ2-7; TRBD1 is a possible D gene (5 bases). This CDR3 has 13 residues. Germline CDR1 is MDHEN and CDR2 is SYDVKM. V lost 3 bases and J 6 bases, leaving 12 bases between the germline ends. CDR3 in DNA: TGTGCCAGCAGTTTGGCAGGTAGGGGCGAGCAGTACGTC. As protein: CASSLAGRGEQYV.

In its sample, this clone was seen a few times. V gene TRBV11-3 combines with J gene TRBJ1-1; D call uncertain. The CDR3 has 13 residues. Looked up from germline, CDR1 is SGHNT and CDR2 is YENEEA. Trimming removed 0 bases at V and 5 bases at J, with 7 bases between. In nucleotides, the CDR3 is TGTGCCAGCAGCTTAGAGCCGGAGACTGAAGCTTTCTTT. As protein: CASSLEPETEAFF.

The chain carries TRBV6-5 and TRBJ1-2; tentative D call: TRBD1 (5 bases). Trimming took 0 bases from V and 3 from J, leaving 11 bases between them. CDR1 and CDR2 from the germline V gene are MNHEY and SVGAGI. This CDR3 spans 15 amino acids. The CDR3 DNA is TGTGCCAGCAGTTACTCAGGCAGGGAATACTATGGCTACACCTTC. It specifies CASSYSGREYYGYTF.